The next 2 T cell receptor beta chains were all read from a single sample in a study of T cell clonotyping in hematopoietic cell transplantation. The table came from immunoSEQ multiplex PCR; TCRdb's copy has only in-frame clones and leaves some out. Seen here are almost 20,000 clones, 70% to 85% observed once, and the top ten hold roughly 15%. Material: peripheral blood mononuclear cells. The receptor set was obtained from a man aged 55 to 70 in good health. Some clones in this sample may be carry-over from other donors' samples.

This chain's CDR3 is CASSSPDRYSYEQYF. Written as DNA, the CDR3 is TGTGCCAGCAGTTCCCCGGACAGGTACTCCTACGAGCAGTACTTC. This sequence joins TRBV28 and TRBJ2-7, with 7 bases matching TRBD1. Germline CDR1 MDHEN, CDR2 SYDVKM. The CDR3 totals 15 residues. J was trimmed by 0 bases and V by 4 bases; bases with no gene match: 6.

This CDR3 is CAWSDDLETGELFF. The CDR3 bases are TGTGCCTGGAGTGATGACTTGGAAACCGGGGAGCTGTTTTTT. The V and J genes are TRBV30 and TRBJ2-2; the D is unclear. Germline CDR1 and CDR2: GTSNPN and SVGIG (reference sequence). The CDR3 runs to 14 residues. The V end was cut by 1 base, the J end by 5 bases, with 11 bases between.